This passage covers 14 T cell receptor beta chains from one sample sequenced in a study of blood T cell repertoires in COVID-19. Clones were sequenced by immunoSEQ multiplex PCR, and TCRdb holds only the in-frame ones, with some missing. The sample gives about 300,000 clones, approximately 88% of which show up once; roughly 9.1% is in the top ten. The source material was peripheral blood. Receptor source: a man younger than 35 with active or convalescent COVID-19.

The chain links TRBV9 to TRBJ2-2; no reliable D call. The CDR3 contains 14 residues. V was trimmed by 4 bases and J by 3 bases, leaving 10 bases between them. CDR1 SGDLS and CDR2 YYNGEE come from the germline V gene. CDR3 sequence (DNA): TGTGCCAGCAGCCCTCCGGTTTACACCGGGGAGCTGTTTTTT. It codes for CASSPPVYTGELFF. The complete variable domain, with remaining parts taken from reference TRBV9 and TRBJ2-2, reads DSGVTQTPKHLITATGQRVTLRCSPRSGDLSVYWYQQSLDQGLQFLIQYYNGEERAKGNILERFSAQQFPDLHSELNLSSLELGDSALYFCASSPPVYTGELFFGEGSRLTVL.

The CDR3 reads CASRSGELFF. The CDR3 DNA follows: TGTGCCAGCAGGAGCGGGGAGCTGTTTTTT. The V and J genes are TRBV7-9 and TRBJ2-2; no reliable D call. CDR3 length equals 10 residues. Germline CDR1 is SEHNR and CDR2 is FQNEAQ (reference sequence). The V and J ends lost 6 bases and 7 bases respectively, with 3 bases between them.

This clone appeared a few times. The chain joins TRBV7-2 to TRBJ1-2; 8 bases fit TRBD1. The CDR3 is made up of 15 amino acids. J gave up 8 bases and V 2 bases, and 10 bases lay outside the gene matches. From germline, CDR1 is SGHTA and CDR2 FQGNSA. In DNA, the CDR3 is TGTGCCAGCAGCTTAAGGACAGGGACCTGGGGCGGCTACACCTTC. This sequence encodes CASSLRTGTWGGYTF.

The rearrangement links TRBV9 to TRBJ2-6, with D possibly matching TRBD2 (6 bases). With 3 bases removed from V and 0 bases from J, the gap between germline ends came to 28 bases. CDR1 and CDR2 from the germline V gene are SGDLS and YYNGEE. CDR3 length: 22 amino acids. CDR3 DNA: TGTGCCAGCAGCGGGCCAACTTCGAGGGACTTCCTACCTCGCTCTGGGGCCAACGTCCTGACTTTC. It yields the protein CASSGPTSRDFLPRSGANVLTF. The full variable domain, rest sourced from reference TRBV9 and TRBJ2-6, is DSGVTQTPKHLITATGQRVTLRCSPRSGDLSVYWYQQSLDQGLQFLIQYYNGEERAKGNILERFSAQQFPDLHSELNLSSLELGDSALYFCASSGPTSRDFLPRSGANVLTFGAGSRLTVL.

The chain combines TRBV18 with TRBJ1-1, with TRBD1 matching 7 bases. In germline, CDR1 is KGHSH, CDR2 LQKENI. With 3 bases clipped from V and 2 bases from J, the junction kept 6 bases outside the gene matches. The CDR3 sequence is 15 residues long. CDR3 in amino acids: CASSPGPGGNTEAFF. CDR3 DNA sequence: TGTGCCAGCTCACCTGGGCCAGGGGGAAACACTGAAGCTTTCTTT.

In DNA, the CDR3 is TGTGCCAGCAGCCCCGGGGGGTCCTACTCCTACAATGAGCAGTTCTTC. Residues: CASSPGGSYSYNEQFF. The chain combines TRBV7-9 with TRBJ2-1, with TRBD2 identical over 7 bases. V lost 5 bases to trimming and J lost 0 bases; unmatched junction nucleotides: 7. Per the germline V gene, CDR1 is SEHNR and CDR2 is FQNEAQ (reference sequence). The CDR3 runs to 16 residues.

The gene calls are TRBV6-5 and TRBJ1-1, with TRBD1 matching 7 bases. The CDR3 runs 15 residues. The germline V gene has CDR1 MNHEY and CDR2 SVGAGI. V shed 4 bases, J shed 4 bases, and the junction held 9 bases outside the gene matches. CDR3 sequence reads: CASSLDREVSTEAFF. The CDR3 DNA is TGTGCCAGCAGTTTAGACAGGGAAGTCAGCACTGAAGCTTTCTTT.

The CDR3 bases are TGCGCCAGCAGCCAGTTCCTACTGCCTCAGAACACTGAAGCTTTCTTT. It yields the protein CASSQFLLPQNTEAFF. The V and J genes are TRBV4-1 and TRBJ1-1, with D unclear. The V gene lost 3 bases and the J gene lost 1 base, with 15 bases spanning the gap. CDR1 MGHRA and CDR2 YSYEKL come from the germline V gene. The CDR3 length is 16 residues.

Only one count was recorded for this clone. The limits of the CDR3 on the DNA are not certain, so only TCRdb's listed CDR3 is given. The rearrangement uses TRBV27 and TRBJ1-2; TRBD1, as called in the table, went unchecked against the DNA. Germline V gene data show CDR1 as MNHEY and CDR2 as SMNVEV (reference sequence). Both ends counted, the CDR3 spans 18 residues. The CDR3 is CASSLRAGTGGRSYGYTF.

For this clone: At the DNA level, this CDR3 is encoded by other sequences in the same sample as well. The J gene is TRBJ2-2, the V gene TRBV5-1; 10 bases align to TRBD2. J lost 1 base, V lost 4 bases, and 1 base had no gene match. Germline V gene lookup returns CDR1 SGHRS and CDR2 YFSETQ. There are 15 residues in the CDR3. In DNA form, the CDR3 reads TGCGCCAGCAGCAGGACTAGCGGGAACACCGGGGAGCTGTTTTTT. Protein: CASSRTSGNTGELFF.

This chain connects TRBV19 to TRBJ1-4; D may be TRBD1 (6 bases). The V gene's germline CDR1 is LNHDA and CDR2 SQIVND (reference sequence). The CDR3 sequence is 15 residues long. Trimming removed 3 bases at V and 6 bases at J, with 14 bases between. The DNA for the CDR3 is TGTGCCAGTAGTATTTGGGACATACCAGATGAAAAACTGTTTTTT. Its translation is CASSIWDIPDEKLFF.

The chain uses TRBV20-1 and TRBJ1-4; D gene unclear. This CDR3 is 13 amino acids long. Trimming cost V 3 bases and J 4 bases, with 9 bases left between them. Germline V lookup: CDR1 DFQATT, CDR2 SNEGSKA (reference sequence). The CDR3 DNA sequence: TGCAGTGCTAGTTGGGGAGGTAATGAAAAACTGTTTTTT. Encoded protein: CSASWGGNEKLFF.

About this clone itself: The sample contains more than one DNA sequence encoding this CDR3. The chain couples TRBV12-3 or TRBV12-4 to TRBJ1-3; D is undetermined. V was trimmed by 5 bases and J by 1 base, leaving 6 bases between them. CDR3 length: 13 amino acids. CDR3: CASSPSSGNTIYF. The DNA of the CDR3 is TGTGCCAGCAGTCCTTCGTCTGGAAACACCATATATTTT.

The chain links TRBV6-1 to TRBJ2-7; no firm D call. The CDR3 covers 15 residues. V lost 0 bases and J lost 2, with 11 bases in between. The V gene's germline CDR1 is MNHNS and CDR2 SASEGT. CDR3 nucleotides: TGTGCCAGCAGTGAAGCTGGAGCACCGACCTACGAGCAGTACTTC. It yields the protein CASSEAGAPTYEQYF.